The sequence of this T cell receptor beta chain was determined in a study of blood T cell repertoires in COVID-19. For the study at large: The study drew acute and convalescent COVID-19 samples from the United States, Italy and Spain. The cDNA or gDNA used as material had been derived from T cells, B-cell-depleted T cells, or PBMCs.

The CDR3 has 14 amino acids. Germline CDR1 is SGHRS and CDR2 is YFSETQ. The V end lost 0 bases, the J end lost 3 bases, and 6 bases lay between the germline ends. Note on this clone: Other nucleotide sequences in the sample specify the same CDR3.

Per the original methods: Reference gene primer amplification gave nucleated cell count estimates. Sequencing used immunoSEQ multiplex PCR; TCRdb keeps in-frame clones, though not all of them. The V and J calls and clone size were taken over from that table, and D and trimming were inferred from the DNA. The table shows 250,000 to 300,000 clones, with roughly nine tenths occurring only once. This clonotype was obtained from a human donor in a cohort exposed to, infected with or recovered from COVID-19 (not recorded which). The donor label of this sample is uncertain. The rearrangement links TRBV5-1 to TRBJ1-4; D is ambiguous. The sequenced sample was PBMCs or T cells enriched from blood (not recorded which). CDR3 coding DNA: TGCGCCAGCAGCTTGGACACAGCTAATGAAAAACTGTTTTTT. This translates into CASSLDTANEKLFF. Full variable domain (remainder filled in from reference TRBV5-1 and TRBJ1-4): KAGVTQTPRYLIKTRGQQVTLSCSPISGHRSVSWYQQTPGQGLQFLFEYFSETQRNKGNFPGRFSGRQFSNSRSEMNVSTLELGDSALYLCASSLDTANEKLFFGSGTQLSVL.